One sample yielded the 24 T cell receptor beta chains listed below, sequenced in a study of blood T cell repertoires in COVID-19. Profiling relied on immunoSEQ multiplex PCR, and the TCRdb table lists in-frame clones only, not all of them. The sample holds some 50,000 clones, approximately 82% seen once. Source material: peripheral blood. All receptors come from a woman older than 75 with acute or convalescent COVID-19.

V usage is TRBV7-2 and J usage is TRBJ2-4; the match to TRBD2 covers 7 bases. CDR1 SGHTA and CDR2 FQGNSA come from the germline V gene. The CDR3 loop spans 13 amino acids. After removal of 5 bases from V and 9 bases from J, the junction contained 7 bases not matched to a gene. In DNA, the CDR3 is TGTGCCAGCAGCCCTGAAGCGGGGAGCATTCAGTACTTC. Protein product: CASSPEAGSIQYF.

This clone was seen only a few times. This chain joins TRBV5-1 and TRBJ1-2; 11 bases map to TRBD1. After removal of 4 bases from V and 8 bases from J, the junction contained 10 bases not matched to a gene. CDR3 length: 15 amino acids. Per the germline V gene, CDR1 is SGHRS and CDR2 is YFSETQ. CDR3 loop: CASSERGQGAGGYTF. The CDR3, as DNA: TGCGCCAGCAGCGAAAGAGGACAGGGGGCCGGCGGCTACACCTTC.

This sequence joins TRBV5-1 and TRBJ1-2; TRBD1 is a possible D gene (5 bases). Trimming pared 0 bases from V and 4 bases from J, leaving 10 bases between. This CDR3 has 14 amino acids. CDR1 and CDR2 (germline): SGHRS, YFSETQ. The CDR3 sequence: CASSLGTLSYGYTF. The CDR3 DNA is TGCGCCAGCAGCTTGGGGACACTGTCCTATGGCTACACCTTC.

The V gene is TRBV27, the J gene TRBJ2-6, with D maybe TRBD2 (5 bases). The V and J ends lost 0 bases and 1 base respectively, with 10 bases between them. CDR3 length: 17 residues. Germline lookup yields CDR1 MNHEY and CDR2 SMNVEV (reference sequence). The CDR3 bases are TGTGCCAGCAGTTTATCGATCAGGAGGTCTGGGGCCAACGTCCTGACTTTC. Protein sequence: CASSLSIRRSGANVLTF.

DNA for the CDR3: TGTGCCAGCAGCAAAGGCGGGGGGGCCGCCTACAATGAGCAGTTCTTC. As protein: CASSKGGGAAYNEQFF. The chain employs TRBV7-9 and TRBJ2-1, with 9 bases that match TRBD2. The CDR3 is made up of 16 amino acids. Germline V gene sequence: CDR1 SEHNR, CDR2 FQNEAQ (reference sequence). With 5 bases clipped from V and 2 bases from J, the junction kept 7 bases outside the gene matches.

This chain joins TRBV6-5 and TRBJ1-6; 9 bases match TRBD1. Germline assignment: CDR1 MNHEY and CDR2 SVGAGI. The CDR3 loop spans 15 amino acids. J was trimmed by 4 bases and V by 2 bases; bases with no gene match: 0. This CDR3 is CASSYDRGYNSPLHF. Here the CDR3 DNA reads TGTGCCAGCAGTTACGACAGGGGGTATAATTCACCCCTCCACTTT.

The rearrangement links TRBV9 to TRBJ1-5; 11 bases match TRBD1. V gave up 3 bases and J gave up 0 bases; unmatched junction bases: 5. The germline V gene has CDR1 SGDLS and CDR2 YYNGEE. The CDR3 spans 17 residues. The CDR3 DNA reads TGTGCCAGCAGCGAGGGACAGGGGGTCCGTAGCAATCAGCCCCAGCATTTT. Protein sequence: CASSEGQGVRSNQPQHF.

CDR3 protein: CASSEFGSGNTIYF. CDR3 coding DNA: TGTGCCAGCAGTGAATTCGGCTCTGGAAACACCATATATTTT. This sequence joins TRBV25-1 and TRBJ1-3, with no clear D. This CDR3 has 14 residues. Trimming removed 1 base from V and 0 bases from J, with 4 bases in between. Germline V CDR1 and CDR2: MGHDK, SYGVNS.

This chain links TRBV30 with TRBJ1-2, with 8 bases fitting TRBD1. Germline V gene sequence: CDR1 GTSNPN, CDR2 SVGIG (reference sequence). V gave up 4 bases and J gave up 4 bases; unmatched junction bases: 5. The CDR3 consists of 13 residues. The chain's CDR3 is CAWKLQGAYGYTF. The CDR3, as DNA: TGTGCCTGGAAGCTCCAGGGGGCCTATGGCTACACCTTC.

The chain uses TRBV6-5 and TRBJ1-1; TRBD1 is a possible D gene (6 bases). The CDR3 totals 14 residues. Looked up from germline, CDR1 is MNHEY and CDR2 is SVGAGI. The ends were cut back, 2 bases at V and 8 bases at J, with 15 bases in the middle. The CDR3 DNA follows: TGTGCCAGCAGTTACGCCGACAGGTCCGGAGAAGCTTTCTTT. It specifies CASSYADRSGEAFF.

CDR3 amino acids: CASSLDGGDYVGYTF. In DNA, the CDR3 is TGCGCCAGCAGCTTGGACGGCGGAGACTATGTCGGCTACACCTTC. V is TRBV5-1 and J is TRBJ1-2; D gene ambiguous. Trimming removed 0 bases at V and 8 bases at J, with 17 bases between. This CDR3 contains 15 residues. Germline V gene sequence: CDR1 SGHRS, CDR2 YFSETQ.

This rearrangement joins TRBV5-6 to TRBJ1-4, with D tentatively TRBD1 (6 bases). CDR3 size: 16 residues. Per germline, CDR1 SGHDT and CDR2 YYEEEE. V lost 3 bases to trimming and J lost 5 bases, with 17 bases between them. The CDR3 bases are TGTGCCAGCAGCTCACCAAGGGCGGGGGCAAATGAAAAACTGTTTTTT. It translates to CASSSPRAGANEKLFF.

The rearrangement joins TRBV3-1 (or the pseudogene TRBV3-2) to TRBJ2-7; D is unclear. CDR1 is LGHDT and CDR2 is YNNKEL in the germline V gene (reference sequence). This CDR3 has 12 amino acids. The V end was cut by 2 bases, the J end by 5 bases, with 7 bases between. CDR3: CASSQFYHEQYF. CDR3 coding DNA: TGTGCCAGCAGCCAATTTTATCACGAGCAGTACTTC.

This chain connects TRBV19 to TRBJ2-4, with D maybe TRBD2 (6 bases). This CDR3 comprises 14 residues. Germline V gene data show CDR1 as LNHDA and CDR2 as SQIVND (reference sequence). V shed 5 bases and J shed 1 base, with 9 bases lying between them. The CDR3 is CASSGGWAKNIQYF. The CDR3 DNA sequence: TGTGCCAGTAGTGGGGGGTGGGCCAAAAACATTCAGTACTTC.

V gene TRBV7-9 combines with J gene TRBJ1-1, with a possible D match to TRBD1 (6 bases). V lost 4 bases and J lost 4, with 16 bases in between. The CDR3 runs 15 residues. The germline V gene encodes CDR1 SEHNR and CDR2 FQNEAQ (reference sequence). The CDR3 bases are TGTGCCAGCAGCTCCCGAGGGGGACGGGCCACTGAAGCTTTCTTT. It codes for CASSSRGGRATEAFF.

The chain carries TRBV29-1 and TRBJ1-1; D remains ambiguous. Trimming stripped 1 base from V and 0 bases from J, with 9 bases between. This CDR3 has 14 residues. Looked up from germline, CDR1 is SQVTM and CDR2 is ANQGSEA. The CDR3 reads CSVEARGVNTEAFF. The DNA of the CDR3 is TGCAGCGTTGAAGCCCGAGGAGTGAACACTGAAGCTTTCTTT. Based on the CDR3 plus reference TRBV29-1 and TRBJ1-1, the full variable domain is SAVISQKPSRDICQRGTSLTIQCQVDSQVTMMFWYRQQPGQSLTLIATANQGSEATYESGFVIDKFPISRPNLTFSTLTVSNMSPEDSSIYLCSVEARGVNTEAFFGQGTRLTVV.

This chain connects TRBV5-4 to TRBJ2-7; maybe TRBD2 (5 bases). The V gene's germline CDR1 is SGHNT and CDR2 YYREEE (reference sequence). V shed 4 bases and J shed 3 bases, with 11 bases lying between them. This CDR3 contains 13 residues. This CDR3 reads CASSRPEGYEQYF. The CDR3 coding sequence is TGTGCCAGCAGCCGACCTGAGGGCTACGAGCAGTACTTC.

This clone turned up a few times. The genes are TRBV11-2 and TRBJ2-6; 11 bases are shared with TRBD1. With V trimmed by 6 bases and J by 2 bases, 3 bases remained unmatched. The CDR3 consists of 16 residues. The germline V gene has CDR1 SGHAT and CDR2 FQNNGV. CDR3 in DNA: TGTGCCAGCAGTTGGACAGGGGGCGCTGGGGCCAACGTCCTGACTTTC. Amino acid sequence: CASSWTGGAGANVLTF.

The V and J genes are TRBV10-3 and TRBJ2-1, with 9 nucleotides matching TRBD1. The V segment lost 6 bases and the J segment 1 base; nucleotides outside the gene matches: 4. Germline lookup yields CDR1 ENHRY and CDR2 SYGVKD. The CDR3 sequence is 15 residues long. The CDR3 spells CAISEDRGSYNEQFF. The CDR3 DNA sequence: TGTGCCATCAGCGAGGACAGGGGTTCCTACAATGAGCAGTTCTTC.

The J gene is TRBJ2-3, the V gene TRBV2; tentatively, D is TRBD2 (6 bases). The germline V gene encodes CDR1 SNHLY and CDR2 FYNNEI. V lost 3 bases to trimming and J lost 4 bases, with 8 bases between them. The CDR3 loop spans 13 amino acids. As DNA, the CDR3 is TGTGCCAGCAGTGAGGGAGGAGCAGATACGCAGTATTTT. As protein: CASSEGGADTQYF.

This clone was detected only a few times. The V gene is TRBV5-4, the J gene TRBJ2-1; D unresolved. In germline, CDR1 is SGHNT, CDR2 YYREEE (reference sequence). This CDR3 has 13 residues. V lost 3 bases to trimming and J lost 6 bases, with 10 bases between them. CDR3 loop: CASSSFYSNEQFF. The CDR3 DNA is TGTGCCAGCAGCTCTTTTTACAGCAATGAGCAGTTCTTC. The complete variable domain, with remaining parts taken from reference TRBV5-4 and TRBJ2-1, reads ETGVTQSPTHLIKTRGQQVTLRCSSQSGHNTVSWYQQALGQGPQFIFQYYREEENGRGNFPPRFSGLQFPNYSSELNVNALELDDSALYLCASSSFYSNEQFFGPGTRLTVL.

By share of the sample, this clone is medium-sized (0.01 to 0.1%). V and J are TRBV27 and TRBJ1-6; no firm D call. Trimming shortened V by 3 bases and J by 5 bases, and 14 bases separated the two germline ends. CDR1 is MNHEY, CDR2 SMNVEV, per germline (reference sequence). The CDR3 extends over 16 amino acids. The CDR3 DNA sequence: TGTGCCAGCAGTTTTACAAAGTTTGATAATAATTCACCCCTCCACTTT. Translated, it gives CASSFTKFDNNSPLHF.

CDR3 bases: TGTGCCAGCAGTTCCTCTCCCTTTCGGCAGGGAATGATAGTCACTGAAGCTTTCTTT. It is translated as CASSSSPFRQGMIVTEAFF. The chain combines TRBV27 with TRBJ1-1; possible D gene TRBD1, 5 bases. Trimming removed 4 bases from V and 4 bases from J, with 28 bases in between. Germline V gives CDR1 MNHEY, CDR2 SMNVEV (reference sequence). The CDR3 loop spans 19 amino acids.

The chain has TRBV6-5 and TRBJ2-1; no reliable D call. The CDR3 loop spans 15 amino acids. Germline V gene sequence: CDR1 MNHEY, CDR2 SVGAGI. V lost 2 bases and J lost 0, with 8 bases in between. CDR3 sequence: CASSYEISSYNEQFF. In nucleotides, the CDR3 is TGTGCCAGCAGTTACGAGATAAGCTCCTACAATGAGCAGTTCTTC.